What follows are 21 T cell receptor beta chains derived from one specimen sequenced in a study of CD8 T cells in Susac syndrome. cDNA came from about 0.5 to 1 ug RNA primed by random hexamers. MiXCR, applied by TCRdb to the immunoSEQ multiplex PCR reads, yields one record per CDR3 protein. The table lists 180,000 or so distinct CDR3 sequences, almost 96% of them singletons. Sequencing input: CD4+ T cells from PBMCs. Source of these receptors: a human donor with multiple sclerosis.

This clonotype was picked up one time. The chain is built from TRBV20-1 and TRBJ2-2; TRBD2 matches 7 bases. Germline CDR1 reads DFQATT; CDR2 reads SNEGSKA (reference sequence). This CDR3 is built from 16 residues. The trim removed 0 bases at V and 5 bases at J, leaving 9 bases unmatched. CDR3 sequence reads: CSARDLETSITGELFF. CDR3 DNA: TGCAGTGCTAGAGATCTGGAGACTAGCATAACCGGGGAGCTGTTTTTT.

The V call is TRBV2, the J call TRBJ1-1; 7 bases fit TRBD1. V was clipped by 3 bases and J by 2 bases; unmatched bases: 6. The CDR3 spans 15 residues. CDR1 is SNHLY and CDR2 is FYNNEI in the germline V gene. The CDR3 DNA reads TGTGCCAGCAGTGACTCACTAGGGGGCAACACTGAAGCTTTCTTT. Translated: CASSDSLGGNTEAFF.

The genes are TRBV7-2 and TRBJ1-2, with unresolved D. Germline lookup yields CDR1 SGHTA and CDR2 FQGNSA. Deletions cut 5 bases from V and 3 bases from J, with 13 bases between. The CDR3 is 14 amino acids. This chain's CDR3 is CASSPTSVDYGYTF. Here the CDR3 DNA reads TGTGCCAGCAGCCCGACGTCGGTGGACTATGGCTACACCTTC.

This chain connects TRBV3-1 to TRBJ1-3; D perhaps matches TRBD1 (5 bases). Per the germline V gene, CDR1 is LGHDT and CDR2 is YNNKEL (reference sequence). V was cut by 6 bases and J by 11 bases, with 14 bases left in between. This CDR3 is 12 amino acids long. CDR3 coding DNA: TGTGCCAGCAGGGGACCTGGAAGGTCCATATATTTT. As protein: CASRGPGRSIYF. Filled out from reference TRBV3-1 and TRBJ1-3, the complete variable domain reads DTAVSQTPKYLVTQMGNDKSIKCEQNLGHDTMYWYKQDSKKFLKIMFSYNNKELIINETVPNRFSPKSPDKAHLNLHINSLELGDSAVYFCASRGPGRSIYFGEGSWLTVV.

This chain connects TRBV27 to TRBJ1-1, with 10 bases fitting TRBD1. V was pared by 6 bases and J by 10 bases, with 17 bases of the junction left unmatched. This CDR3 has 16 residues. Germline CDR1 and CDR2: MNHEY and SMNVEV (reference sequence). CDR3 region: CASRPVGQGFIWRAFF. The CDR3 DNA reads TGTGCCAGCAGACCGGTGGGACAGGGGTTTATATGGAGAGCTTTCTTT.

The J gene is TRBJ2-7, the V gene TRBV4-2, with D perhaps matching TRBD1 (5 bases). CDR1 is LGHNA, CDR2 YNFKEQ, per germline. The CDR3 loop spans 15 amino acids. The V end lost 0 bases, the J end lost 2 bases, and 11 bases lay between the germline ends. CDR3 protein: CASSQDPDRTYEQYF. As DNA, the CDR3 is TGTGCCAGCAGCCAAGATCCTGACAGAACCTACGAGCAGTACTTC.

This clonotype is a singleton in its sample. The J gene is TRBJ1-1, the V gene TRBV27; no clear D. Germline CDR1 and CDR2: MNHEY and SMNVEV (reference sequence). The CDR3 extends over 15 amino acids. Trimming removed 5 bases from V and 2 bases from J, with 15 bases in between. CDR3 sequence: CASSLGGSGNTEAFF. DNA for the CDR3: TGTGCCAGCAGTCTCGGTGGGTCAGGAAACACTGAAGCTTTCTTT.

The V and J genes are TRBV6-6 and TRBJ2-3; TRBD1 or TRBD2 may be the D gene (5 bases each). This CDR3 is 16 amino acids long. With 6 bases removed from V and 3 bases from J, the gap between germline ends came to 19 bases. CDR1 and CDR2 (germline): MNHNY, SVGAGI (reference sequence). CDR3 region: CASSSRVWGSTDTQYF. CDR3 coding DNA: TGTGCCAGCAGCTCCCGCGTATGGGGGAGTACAGATACGCAGTATTTT.

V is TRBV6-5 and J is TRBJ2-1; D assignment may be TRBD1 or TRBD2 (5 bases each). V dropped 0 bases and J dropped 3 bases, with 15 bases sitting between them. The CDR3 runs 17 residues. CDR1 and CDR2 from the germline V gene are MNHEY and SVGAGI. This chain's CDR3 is CASSYSPLTGLYNEQFF. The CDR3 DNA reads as TGTGCCAGCAGTTACTCCCCCCTAACAGGACTCTACAATGAGCAGTTCTTC.

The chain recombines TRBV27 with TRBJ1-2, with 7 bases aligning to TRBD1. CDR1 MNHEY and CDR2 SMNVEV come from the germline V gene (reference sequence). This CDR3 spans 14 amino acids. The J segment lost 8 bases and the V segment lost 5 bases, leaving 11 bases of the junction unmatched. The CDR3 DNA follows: TGTGCCAGCAGTCGGAAAGGGACAGCGGACGGCTACACCTTC. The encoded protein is CASSRKGTADGYTF.

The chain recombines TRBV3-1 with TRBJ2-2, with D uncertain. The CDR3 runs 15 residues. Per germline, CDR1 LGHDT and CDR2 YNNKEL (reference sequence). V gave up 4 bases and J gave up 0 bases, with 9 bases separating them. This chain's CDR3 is CASSPTPANTGELFF. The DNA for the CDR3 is TGTGCCAGCAGCCCGACACCCGCGAACACCGGGGAGCTGTTTTTT.

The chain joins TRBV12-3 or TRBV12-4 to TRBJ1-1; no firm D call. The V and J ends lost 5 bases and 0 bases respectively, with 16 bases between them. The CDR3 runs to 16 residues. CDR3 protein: CASSPYRGILNTEAFF. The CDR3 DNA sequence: TGTGCCAGCAGTCCGTACCGCGGGATCTTGAACACTGAAGCTTTCTTT.

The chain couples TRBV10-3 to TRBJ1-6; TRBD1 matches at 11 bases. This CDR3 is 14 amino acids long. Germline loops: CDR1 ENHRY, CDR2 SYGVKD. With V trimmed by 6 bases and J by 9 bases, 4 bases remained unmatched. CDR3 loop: CAISGQGAVSPLHF. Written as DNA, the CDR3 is TGTGCCATCAGCGGACAGGGGGCTGTTTCACCCCTCCACTTT.

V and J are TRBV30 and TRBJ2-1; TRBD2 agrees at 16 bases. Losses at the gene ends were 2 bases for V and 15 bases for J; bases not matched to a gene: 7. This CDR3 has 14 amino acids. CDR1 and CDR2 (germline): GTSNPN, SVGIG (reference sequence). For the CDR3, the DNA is TGTGCCTGGAGTATGGGACTAGCGGGGGGGACTAGGTTCTTC. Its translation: CAWSMGLAGGTRFF.

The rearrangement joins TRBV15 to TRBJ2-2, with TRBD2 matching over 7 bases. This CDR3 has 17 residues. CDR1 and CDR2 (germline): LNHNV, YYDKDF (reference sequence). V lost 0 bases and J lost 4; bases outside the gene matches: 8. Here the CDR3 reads CATSRDVGGGFTGELFF. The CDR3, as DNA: TGTGCCACCAGCAGAGATGTTGGCGGGGGTTTCACCGGGGAGCTGTTTTTT.

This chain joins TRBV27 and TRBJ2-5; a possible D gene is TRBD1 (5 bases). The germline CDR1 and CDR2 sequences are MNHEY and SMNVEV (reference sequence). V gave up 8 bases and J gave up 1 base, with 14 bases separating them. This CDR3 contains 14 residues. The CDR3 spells CASGWGVGQETQYF. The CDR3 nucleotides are TGTGCCAGCGGGTGGGGCGTCGGCCAAGAGACCCAGTACTTC.

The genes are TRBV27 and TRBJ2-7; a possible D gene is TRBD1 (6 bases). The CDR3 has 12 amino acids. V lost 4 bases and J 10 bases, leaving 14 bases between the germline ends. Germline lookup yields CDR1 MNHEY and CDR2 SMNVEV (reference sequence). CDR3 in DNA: TGTGCCAGCAGTTCCGCCGGCAGGGGCCAGTACTTC. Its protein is CASSSAGRGQYF.

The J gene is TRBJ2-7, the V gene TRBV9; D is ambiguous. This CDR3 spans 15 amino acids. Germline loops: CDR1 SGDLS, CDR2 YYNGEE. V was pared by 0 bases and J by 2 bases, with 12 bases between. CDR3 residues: CASSVAALGPYEQYF. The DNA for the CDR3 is TGTGCCAGCAGCGTAGCAGCTTTAGGGCCCTACGAGCAGTACTTC.

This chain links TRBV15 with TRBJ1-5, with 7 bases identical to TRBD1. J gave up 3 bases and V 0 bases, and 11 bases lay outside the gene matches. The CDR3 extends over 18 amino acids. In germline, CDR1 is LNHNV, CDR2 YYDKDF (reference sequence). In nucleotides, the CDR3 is TGTGCCACCAGCAGAGAAAAATCCGGGACAGCTCTCAATCAGCCCCAGCATTTT. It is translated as CATSREKSGTALNQPQHF.

CDR3 coding DNA: TGTGCCAGCAGCCAAGTGGGACTAGCGGAGTACGAGCAGTACTTC. Translation: CASSQVGLAEYEQYF. The chain couples TRBV3-1 to TRBJ2-7; 11 bases fit TRBD2. V shed 1 base, J shed 4 bases, and the junction held 3 bases outside the gene matches. The germline V gene encodes CDR1 LGHDT and CDR2 YNNKEL (reference sequence). The CDR3 contains 15 residues.

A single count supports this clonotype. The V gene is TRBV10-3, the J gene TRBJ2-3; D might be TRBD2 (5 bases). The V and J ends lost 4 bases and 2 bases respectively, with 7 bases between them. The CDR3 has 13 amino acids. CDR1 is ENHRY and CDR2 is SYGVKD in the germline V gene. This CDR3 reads CAISVDYTDTQYF. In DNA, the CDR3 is TGTGCCATCAGTGTAGACTACACAGATACGCAGTATTTT.